The 27 T cell receptor beta chains presented below share a single source sample, sequenced in a study of Graves' ophthalmopathy and Graves' hyperthyroidism. The sequenced template was RNA, covering the TCR beta CDR3 region. The first-round RT-PCR employed HTBI primers together with the Qiagen OneStep RT-PCR kit. A multiplex PCR was then performed as the second round. TCRdb reanalysed the multiplex PCR reads using MiXCR and keeps one entry per CDR3 protein. The sample comprises around 1.1 million distinct CDR3 sequences, about two fifths of which are singletons, and over 8.5% rests with the top ten. Specimen: peripheral blood or thyroid tissue (not recorded which). All receptors come from an adult man with Graves' hyperthyroidism.

A remark on this clonotype: This may stem from a read error, because a much larger clone lies one nucleotide away. The CDR3 loop is CAGSDRVGNQPQHF. In DNA form, the CDR3 reads TGTGCCGGCAGTGACAGGGTGGGGAATCAGCCCCAGCATTTT. The rearrangement joins TRBV2 to TRBJ1-5, with 7 bases fitting TRBD1. This CDR3 has 14 residues. Germline CDR1 SNHLY, CDR2 FYNNEI. Full variable domain (remainder filled in from reference TRBV2 and TRBJ1-5): EPEVTQTPSHQVTQMGQEVILRCVPISNHLYFYWYRQILGQKVEFLVSFYNNEISEKSEIFDDQFSVERPDGSNFTLKIRSTKLEDSAMYFCAGSDRVGNQPQHFGDGTRLSIL.

This clonotype was counted between two and nine times. The rearrangement links TRBV10-2 to TRBJ2-5, with 9 bases that match TRBD2. The CDR3 extends over 13 amino acids. V lost 6 bases, J lost 9 bases, and 8 bases stayed unmatched. In germline, CDR1 is WSHSY, CDR2 SAAADI. CDR3 nucleotides: TGCGCCAGCAGGACTAGCGGCATCGGGGCCCAGTACTTC. This codes for CASRTSGIGAQYF.

This clonotype showed up many times. V and J are TRBV29-1 and TRBJ2-7, with a tentative D call TRBD2 (7 bases). This CDR3 region has 13 residues. Germline V gives CDR1 SQVTM, CDR2 ANQGSEA. V was cut by 6 bases and J by 0 bases, with 12 bases left in between. The CDR3 bases are TGCAGCGTCCGCGGGGGCTCCTCCTACGAGCAGTACTTC. Protein: CSVRGGSSYEQYF.

This clonotype occurred many times. The genes are TRBV14 and TRBJ1-1; 7 bases align to TRBD1. This CDR3 contains 18 residues. CDR1 is SGHDN and CDR2 is FVKESK in the germline V gene. The V gene end was trimmed by 4 bases and the J gene end by 2 bases; junction bases not matched to a gene: 16. In DNA, the CDR3 is TGTGCCAGCAGCCCTCTAAGGAGGAGGGGGCGAGAAAACACTGAAGCTTTCTTT. It encodes CASSPLRRRGRENTEAFF.

This clonotype was found a few times. A much more abundant neighbour one base away suggests this may be a read error. This chain connects TRBV29-1 to TRBJ2-7; tentatively, D is TRBD2 (6 bases). This CDR3 comprises 11 residues. The germline V gene encodes CDR1 SQVTM and CDR2 ANQGSEA. The CDR3 DNA follows: TGCGGCGTTAGGCGAGGGACTGAGATGGACTTC. As protein: CGVRRGTEMDF.

This rearrangement joins TRBV15 to TRBJ1-4; 8 bases agree with TRBD1. V lost 5 bases to trimming and J lost 0 bases; unmatched junction nucleotides: 5. CDR1 is LNHNV and CDR2 is YYDKDF in the germline V gene (reference sequence). CDR3 length equals 16 residues. DNA for the CDR3: TGTGCCACCAGCCGGGACAGGACGGCAACTAATGAAAAACTGTTTTTT. Amino acids: CATSRDRTATNEKLFF.

This clonotype was observed a single time. V gene TRBV5-1 combines with J gene TRBJ1-2; possibly TRBD1 for D (5 bases). Trimming took off 3 bases at V and 2 bases at J, with 11 bases between the two ends. Per germline, CDR1 SGHRS and CDR2 YFSETQ. This CDR3 is built from 14 residues. The CDR3 sequence is CASSYGGENYGYTF. CDR3 nucleotides: TGCGCCAGCAGCTACGGGGGGGAAAACTATGGCTACACCTTC.

Only a few counts were recorded for this clonotype. V usage is TRBV12-3 or TRBV12-4 and J usage is TRBJ1-2; 10 bases are a match to TRBD1. The CDR3 sequence is 17 residues long. Losses at the gene ends were 6 bases for V and 0 bases for J; bases not matched to a gene: 10. The CDR3 DNA reads TGTGCCAGCAGCGAGACAGGGGGCACCCTCGCTAACTATGGCTACACCTTC. This encodes CASSETGGTLANYGYTF.

V gene TRBV25-1 combines with J gene TRBJ2-5; D call uncertain. There are 16 residues in the CDR3. CDR1 is MGHDK, CDR2 SYGVNS, per germline. Trimming removed 3 bases from V and 4 bases from J, with 18 bases in between. The CDR3 DNA follows: TGTGCCAGCAGTGAGGCCAGACCCGGTGGTTCAGAGACCCAGTACTTC. It translates to CASSEARPGGSETQYF.

The chain employs TRBV10-3 and TRBJ1-5; D call uncertain. The V end was cut by 10 bases, the J end by 4 bases, with 23 bases between. The length of the CDR3 is 16 residues. Germline loops: CDR1 ENHRY, CDR2 SYGVKD. CDR3 nucleotide sequence: TGTGCCAGCAGGACCCCTGGAGGGAACGGAAATCAGCCCCAGCATTTT. This encodes CASRTPGGNGNQPQHF.

This chain joins TRBV29-1 and TRBJ2-5; TRBD2 matches at 10 bases. The CDR3 contains 14 residues. Germline CDR1 SQVTM, CDR2 ANQGSEA. The ends lost 5 bases at V and 4 bases at J; junction bases unmatched: 7. Here the CDR3 reads CSVSGTSVGETQYF. The CDR3 nucleotides read TGCAGCGTTTCCGGGACTAGCGTTGGAGAGACCCAGTACTTC.

CDR3: CSASSSDRDSYEQYF. The CDR3 DNA sequence: TGCAGTGCCAGCAGCTCGGACAGGGACTCCTACGAGCAGTACTTC. The chain combines TRBV20-1 with TRBJ2-7; TRBD1 matches at 8 bases. With 6 bases clipped from V and 0 bases from J, the junction kept 10 bases outside the gene matches. From germline, CDR1 is DFQATT and CDR2 SNEGSKA (reference sequence). This CDR3 comprises 15 residues.

The chain joins TRBV20-1 to TRBJ2-5; 10 bases map to TRBD2. The CDR3 covers 14 residues. V shed 0 bases, J shed 4 bases, and the junction held 2 bases outside the gene matches. Per the germline V gene, CDR1 is DFQATT and CDR2 is SNEGSKA (reference sequence). The CDR3 protein is CSAREVAGGETQYF. Here the CDR3 DNA reads TGCAGTGCTAGAGAGGTAGCGGGAGGAGAGACCCAGTACTTC.

Of note for this clonotype: One end of the junction is discordant with germline, which a read error may explain. The rearrangement links TRBV10-3 to TRBJ1-4, with D hard to call. CDR3 length equals 13 residues. Per the germline V gene, CDR1 is ENHRY and CDR2 is SYGVKD. This CDR3 is CATSEEQDEKLFF. In DNA form, the CDR3 reads TGTGCCACCAGTGAGGAGCAGGATGAAAAACTGTTTTTT.

The rearrangement links TRBV12-3 or TRBV12-4 to TRBJ1-6, with TRBD1 as a possible D gene (5 bases). The V gene lost 2 bases and the J gene lost 7 bases, with 9 bases spanning the gap. The CDR3 totals 14 residues. The CDR3 loop reads CASSLSGPNSPLHF. Written as DNA, the CDR3 is TGTGCCAGCAGTTTATCAGGGCCAAATTCACCCCTCCACTTT.

Ten or more counts support this clonotype. V is TRBV7-8 and J is TRBJ2-5; no definite D call. Germline CDR1 and CDR2: SGHVS and FQNEAQ. The CDR3 sequence is 15 residues long. The ends were cut back, 0 bases at V and 3 bases at J, with 11 bases in the middle. The CDR3 region has the DNA TGTGCCAGCAGCTTAGCCTGGCAGGTGGAAGAGACCCAGTACTTC. Protein sequence: CASSLAWQVEETQYF.

This clonotype was detected ten times or more. CDR3 coding DNA: TGTGCCAGCACCCAGGGGGCAGAGACCCAGTACTTC. It yields the protein CASTQGAETQYF. This chain uses TRBV12-3 or TRBV12-4 with TRBJ2-5; 8 bases line up with TRBD1. The CDR3 loop spans 12 amino acids. After removal of 7 bases from V and 4 bases from J, the junction contained 2 bases not matched to a gene.

This clonotype was seen many times. The chain recombines TRBV7-2 with TRBJ1-2; TRBD1 aligns across 9 bases. J gave up 3 bases and V 3 bases, and 2 bases lay outside the gene matches. CDR3 length: 14 residues. Germline CDR1 and CDR2: SGHTA and FQGNSA. Here the CDR3 DNA reads TGTGCCAGCAGCTTCCGGGACAGGGACTATGGCTACACCTTC. Protein product: CASSFRDRDYGYTF.

The sample holds many counts of this clonotype. J is TRBJ1-2 and V is TRBV6-6; D gene ambiguous. The CDR3 extends over 15 amino acids. CDR1 is MNHNY, CDR2 SVGAGI, per germline (reference sequence). V gave up 2 bases and J gave up 6 bases, with 16 bases separating them. The CDR3 here is CASSYESTVRDGYTF. In DNA form, the CDR3 reads TGTGCCAGCAGTTACGAATCAACAGTAAGGGATGGCTACACCTTC.

This clonotype was counted ten times or more. The gene calls are TRBV7-9 and TRBJ1-4; D gene unclear. Trimming cost V 4 bases and J 8 bases, with 20 bases left between them. This CDR3 contains 16 residues. The V gene's germline CDR1 is SEHNR and CDR2 FQNEAQ (reference sequence). This CDR3 is CASSSPEGFRGEKLFF. CDR3 coding DNA: TGTGCCAGCAGCTCCCCCGAAGGGTTCCGCGGGGAAAAACTGTTTTTT. The full variable domain, completed using reference TRBV7-9 and TRBJ1-4, is DTGVSQNPRHKITKRGQNVTFRCDPISEHNRLYWYRQTLGQGPEFLTYFQNEAQLEKSRLLSDRFSAERPKGSFSTLEIQRTEQGDSAMYLCASSSPEGFRGEKLFFGSGTQLSVL.

The V call is TRBV19, the J call TRBJ2-7; D remains unclear. There are 15 residues in the CDR3. V gave up 0 bases and J gave up 3 bases, with 12 bases separating them. Germline V gives CDR1 LNHDA, CDR2 SQIVND (reference sequence). The CDR3 DNA reads TGTGCCAGTAGTATAGACCAGGAGTCCGACTACGAGCAGTACTTC. The encoded protein is CASSIDQESDYEQYF.

This clonotype was observed a handful of times. The chain links TRBV5-1 to TRBJ2-3; possible D gene TRBD2, 6 bases. The CDR3 sequence is 14 residues long. CDR1 and CDR2 from the germline V gene are SGHRS and YFSETQ. The V end was cut by 1 base, the J end by 5 bases, with 11 bases between. The CDR3 DNA reads as TGCGCCAGCAGCTTGTCGGGGGAGCGAGATACGCAGTATTTT. It translates to CASSLSGERDTQYF.

In this sample, this clonotype turned up a few times. The V call is TRBV20-1, the J call TRBJ1-2; possibly TRBD1 for D (6 bases). This CDR3 region has 15 residues. V was trimmed by 5 bases and J by 4 bases, leaving 20 bases between them. Germline V CDR1 and CDR2: DFQATT, SNEGSKA (reference sequence). The CDR3 DNA reads TGCAGTGCTTCCAAGGGTCGGGGGGCTGGCTATGGCTACACCTTC. Translation: CSASKGRGAGYGYTF.

V and J are TRBV2 and TRBJ1-5; D possibly corresponds to TRBD1 (5 bases). Germline values: CDR1 SNHLY, CDR2 FYNNEI. The CDR3 covers 18 residues. Trimming cost V 7 bases and J 0 bases, with 22 bases left between them. The CDR3 sequence is CASTGLLATGDSNQPQHF. The CDR3 coding sequence is TGTGCCAGCACGGGACTATTAGCCACCGGGGATAGCAATCAGCCCCAGCATTTT.

This clonotype was seen repeatedly, ten times or more. The chain links TRBV24-1 to TRBJ2-5; TRBD2 aligns across 11 bases. The V and J ends lost 9 bases and 1 base, in that order; junction bases with no gene match: 3. Germline V lookup: CDR1 KGHDR, CDR2 SFDVKD. CDR3 length equals 14 residues. The CDR3: CATGTSGFQETQYF. Written as DNA, the CDR3 is TGTGCCACCGGGACTAGCGGATTCCAAGAGACCCAGTACTTC.

This clonotype has a count of ten or more. The chain is built from TRBV7-8 and TRBJ2-7; D may be TRBD2 (5 bases). The germline V and J ends were trimmed by 1 base and 0 bases, with 19 bases remaining between them. Germline assignment: CDR1 SGHVS and CDR2 FQNEAQ. This CDR3 has 18 amino acids. The CDR3 reads CASSLVVGLDPSSYEQYF. CDR3 nucleotide sequence: TGTGCCAGCAGCTTAGTGGTCGGACTCGATCCAAGCTCCTACGAGCAGTACTTC.

The chain links TRBV29-1 to TRBJ2-5; D is tentatively TRBD1 or TRBD2 (5 bases each). V was shortened by 7 bases and J by 5 bases, with 41 bases between the two germline ends. CDR3 size: 21 residues. Germline V gene data show CDR1 as SQVTM and CDR2 as ANQGSEA. The CDR3 DNA sequence: TGCAGCGCCGTGGACATCGGTAGGGTTAACACTGAAGCTAGGGAGTCGGAGACCCAGTACTTC. Protein product: CSAVDIGRVNTEARESETQYF.